Shown below are 2 T cell receptor beta chains from a single sample sequenced in a study of T-cell memory formation after mild COVID-19. TCRdb re-analysed the 5' RACE reads in MiXCR, keeping a single row per CDR3 protein. Altogether some 120,000 distinct CDR3 sequences are present, about 6% being singletons, with the ten largest covering about 2.2%. The source material was PBMCs or a T cell subset sorted from them (not recorded which). The source of these receptors is an adult woman who had mild COVID-19 (a few samples of this study predate the infection). Cell type and time point are not known.

The table lists this clonotype with a few counts. The chain links TRBV30 to TRBJ2-7, with 8 bases aligning to TRBD2. CDR1 and CDR2 from the germline V gene are GTSNPN and SVGIG (reference sequence). The CDR3 is 16 amino acids. The junction had 12 bases not matched to a gene; V was cut back by 2 bases and J by 3 bases. The CDR3 bases are TGTGCCTGGAGTCGGGGGGGGGCAGGCGCTAACTACGAGCAGTACTTC. Amino acids: CAWSRGGAGANYEQYF.

This clonotype was detected a few times. This sequence joins TRBV5-1 and TRBJ2-5, with TRBD1 identical over 9 bases. With 4 bases clipped from V and 4 bases from J, the junction kept 11 bases outside the gene matches. The CDR3 loop spans 16 amino acids. From germline, CDR1 is SGHRS and CDR2 YFSETQ. CDR3 sequence: CASSGLLQGAGETQYF. CDR3 nucleotides: TGCGCCAGCAGCGGACTACTACAGGGGGCAGGAGAGACCCAGTACTTC. Drawing the rest from reference TRBV5-1 and TRBJ2-5, the complete variable domain is KAGVTQTPRYLIKTRGQQVTLSCSPISGHRSVSWYQQTPGQGLQFLFEYFSETQRNKGNFPGRFSGRQFSNSRSEMNVSTLELGDSALYLCASSGLLQGAGETQYFGPGTRLLVL.